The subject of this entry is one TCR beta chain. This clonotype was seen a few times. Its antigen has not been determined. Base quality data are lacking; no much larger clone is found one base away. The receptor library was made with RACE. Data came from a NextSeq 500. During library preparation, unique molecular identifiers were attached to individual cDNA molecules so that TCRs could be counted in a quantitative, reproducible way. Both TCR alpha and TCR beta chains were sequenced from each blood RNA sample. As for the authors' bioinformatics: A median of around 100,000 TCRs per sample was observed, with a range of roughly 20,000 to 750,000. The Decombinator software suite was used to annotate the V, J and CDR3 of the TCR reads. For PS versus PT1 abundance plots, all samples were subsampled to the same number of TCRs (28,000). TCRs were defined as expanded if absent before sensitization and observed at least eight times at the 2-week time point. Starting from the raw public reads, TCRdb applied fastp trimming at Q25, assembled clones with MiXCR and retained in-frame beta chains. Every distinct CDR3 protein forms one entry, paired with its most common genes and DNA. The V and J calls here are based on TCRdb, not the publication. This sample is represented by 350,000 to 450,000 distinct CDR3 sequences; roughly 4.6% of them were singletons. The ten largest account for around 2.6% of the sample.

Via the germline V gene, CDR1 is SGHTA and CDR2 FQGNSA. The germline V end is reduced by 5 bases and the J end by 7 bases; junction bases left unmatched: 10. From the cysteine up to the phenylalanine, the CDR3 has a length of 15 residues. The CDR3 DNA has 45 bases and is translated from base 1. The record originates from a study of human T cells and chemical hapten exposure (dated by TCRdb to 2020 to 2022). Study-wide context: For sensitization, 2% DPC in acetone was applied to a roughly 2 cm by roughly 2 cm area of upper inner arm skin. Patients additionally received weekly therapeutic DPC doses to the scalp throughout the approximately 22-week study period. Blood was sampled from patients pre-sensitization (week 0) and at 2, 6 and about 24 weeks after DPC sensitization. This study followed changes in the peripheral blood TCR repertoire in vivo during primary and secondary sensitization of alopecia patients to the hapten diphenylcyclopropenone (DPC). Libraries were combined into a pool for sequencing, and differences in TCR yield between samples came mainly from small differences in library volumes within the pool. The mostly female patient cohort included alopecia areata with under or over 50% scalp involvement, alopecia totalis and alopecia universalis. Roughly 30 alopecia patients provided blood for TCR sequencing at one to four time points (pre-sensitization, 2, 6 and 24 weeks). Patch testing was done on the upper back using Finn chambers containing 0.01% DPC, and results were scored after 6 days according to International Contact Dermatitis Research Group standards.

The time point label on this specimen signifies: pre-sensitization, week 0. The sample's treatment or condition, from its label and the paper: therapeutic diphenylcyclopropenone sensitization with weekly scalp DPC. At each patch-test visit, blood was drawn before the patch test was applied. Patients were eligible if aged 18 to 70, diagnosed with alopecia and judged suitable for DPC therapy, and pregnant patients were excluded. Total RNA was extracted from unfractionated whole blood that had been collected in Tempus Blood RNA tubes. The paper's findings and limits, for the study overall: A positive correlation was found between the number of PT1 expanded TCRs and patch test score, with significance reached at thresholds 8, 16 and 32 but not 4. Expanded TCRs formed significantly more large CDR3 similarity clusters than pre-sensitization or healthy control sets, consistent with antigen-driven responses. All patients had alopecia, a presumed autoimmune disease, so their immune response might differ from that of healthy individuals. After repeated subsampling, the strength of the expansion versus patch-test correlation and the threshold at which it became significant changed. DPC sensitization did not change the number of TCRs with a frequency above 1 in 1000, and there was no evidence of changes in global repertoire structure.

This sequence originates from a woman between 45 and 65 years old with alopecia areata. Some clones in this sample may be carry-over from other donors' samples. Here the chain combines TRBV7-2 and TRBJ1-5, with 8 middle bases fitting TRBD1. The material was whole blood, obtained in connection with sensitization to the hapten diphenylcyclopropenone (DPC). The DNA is TGTGCCAGCAGCGGAACAGGGGGAAAGGACCAGCCCCAGCATTTT. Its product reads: CASSGTGGKDQPQHF.